The 5 T cell receptor beta chains listed next were all sequenced from one sample in a study of tumor-infiltrating lymphocytes in primary liver carcinoma. From approximately 0.5 ug of total RNA, TCR beta-specific cDNA was reverse-transcribed using a constant-region primer. Slightly modified ARM-PCR served as the procedure for the TCR beta libraries. These libraries came from three rounds of nested multiplex PCR. The first two PCR rounds, roughly 9 cycles each, used TRBV1-TRBV30 forward primers and a C-beta reverse primer. Using its own MiXCR run on the multiplex PCR reads, TCRdb lists one record per CDR3 protein. The table includes approximately 210,000 distinct CDR3 sequences, less than 70% detected once. Extraction also yielded germline DNA, while blood RNA was obtained from unsorted whole blood. The sample taken for sequencing was peripheral blood. The source of these receptors is a woman aged 55-69 years with primary liver carcinoma and hepatitis B virus infection.

In its sample, this clonotype was seen a few times. This rearrangement joins TRBV7-8 to TRBJ2-4, with 9 positions matching TRBD1. This CDR3 is built from 16 residues. The germline CDR1 and CDR2 sequences are SGHVS and FQNEAQ. V shed 5 bases and J 9 bases; nucleotides not matched to a gene: 14. The chain's CDR3 is CASSQIPGQGQSIQYF. The CDR3 bases are TGTGCCAGCAGCCAAATTCCGGGACAGGGTCAGAGCATTCAGTACTTC.

To note about this clonotype: An end of the junction does not agree with germline; a read error may underlie this. This rearrangement joins TRBV30 to TRBJ2-6; possible D gene TRBD1, 6 bases. The germline V gene has CDR1 GTSNPN and CDR2 SVGIG (reference sequence). CDR3 size: 18 residues. The CDR3 bases are TGTGCCTGGAGGGCCACAGGGTTAATTCCCTCTGGGGCCGACGTCCTGACTTTT. It specifies CAWRATGLIPSGADVLTF.

Concerning this clonotype itself: A read error may explain this, as a much larger clone is one base away. The V gene is TRBV4-1, the J gene TRBJ2-2; no definite D call. The germline V gene encodes CDR1 MGHRA and CDR2 YSYEKL. CDR3 size: 15 residues. Here the CDR3 reads CVSNTYSASTGELFF. Written as DNA, the CDR3 is TGCGTCAGCAACACTTACTCCGCGAGCACCGGGGAGCTGTTTTTT.

This clonotype was seen more than once but under ten times. Possible read error: a much larger clone is one base away. V is TRBV12-3 or TRBV12-4 and J is TRBJ2-3; D is uncertain. The length of the CDR3 is 11 residues. As DNA, the CDR3 is TGTGCCTGCAGTTTTATAGATACGCAGTATTTT. Residues: CACSFIDTQYF.

This chain uses TRBV7-8 with TRBJ1-2, with TRBD1 identical over 7 bases. In germline, CDR1 is SGHVS, CDR2 FQNEAQ. The CDR3 is 16 residues long. With V trimmed by 2 bases and J by 2 bases, 8 bases remained unmatched. As DNA, the CDR3 is TGTGCCAGCAGCTTAAAGGGGGCCTCTCTCAACTATGGCTACACCTTC. This gives the protein CASSLKGASLNYGYTF.